This is a list of T cell receptor beta chains from one sample in a study of OX40 agonist ivuxolimab in advanced cancers. The table came from immunoSEQ multiplex PCR; TCRdb's copy has only in-frame clones and leaves some out. This sample has fewer than 35,000 clones, with 70% to 90% found just once. Here the sequenced sample was CD4+ or CD8+ T cells sorted from blood, taken in a trial of the OX40 agonist ivuxolimab. All receptors derive from an adult with an advanced solid tumor such as melanoma, head and neck, liver or kidney cancer. The CDR3 runs from the conserved cysteine through the conserved F or W. The D gene is left open where the match is weak. For some rows the clone size is stated as once, few or many, or as a class when expanded; others skip it.

TRBJ1-5 | TRBV18 | . | few | CASSPGGSNQPQHF | TGTGCCAGCTCACCGGGGGGGAGCAATCAGCCCCAGCATTTT
TRBJ2-7 | TRBV7-2 | . | . | CASSLIRGSYEQYF | TGTGCCAGCAGCTTAATTAGGGGCTCCTACGAGCAGTACTTC
TRBJ2-7 | TRBV11-2 | . | . | CANSLPPGGPYEQYF | TGTGCCAACAGCTTGCCGCCGGGTGGACCCTACGAGCAGTACTTC
TRBJ2-7 | TRBV27 | TRBD1 | once | CASSHRGPLYEQYF | TGTGCCAGCAGTCACAGGGGGCCACTCTACGAGCAGTACTTC
TRBJ2-7 | TRBV28 | . | . | CASSTIADLISYEQYF | TGTGCCAGCAGTACCATAGCTGATTTGATTTCCTACGAGCAGTACTTC
TRBJ2-5 | TRBV5-6 | TRBD2 | . | CASSLSASGAHIQETQYF | TGTGCCAGCAGCTTGTCTGCTAGCGGGGCACACATACAAGAGACCCAGTACTTC
TRBJ1-2 | TRBV7-2 | . | . | CASSLGGTDGLGYTF | TGTGCCAGCAGCTTAGGGGGGACGGACGGTCTAGGCTACACCTTC
TRBJ2-2 | TRBV4-3 | . | . | CASSPQGTGELFF | TGCGCCAGCAGCCCTCAGGGGACCGGGGAGCTGTTTTTT
TRBJ2-7 | TRBV6-5 | . | . | CASRPDRFHEQYF | TGTGCCAGCAGACCAGACAGGTTCCACGAGCAGTACTTC
TRBJ2-7 | TRBV18 | . | . | CASSSPSGNEQYF | TGTGCCAGCTCCTCTCCTTCCGGCAACGAGCAGTACTTC
TRBJ2-5 | TRBV10-3 | . | . | CAIMTESETQYF | TGTGCCATCATGACGGAGTCGGAGACCCAGTACTTC
TRBJ2-1 | TRBV13 | TRBD2 | . | CASSAGLAGVIINEQFF | TGTGCCAGCAGCGCGGGACTAGCGGGGGTTATCATCAATGAGCAGTTCTTC
TRBJ2-7 | TRBV7-3 | . | once | CASGLGLTYEQYF | TGTGCCAGCGGCCTTGGACTTACCTACGAGCAGTACTTC
TRBJ2-7 | TRBV18 | . | . | CASSPPGGYEQYF | TGTGCCAGCTCACCACCAGGGGGCTACGAGCAGTACTTC
TRBJ2-7 | TRBV27 | TRBD1 | once | CASSSTGQGEQYF | TGTGCCAGCAGTTCGACCGGACAGGGAGAGCAGTACTTC
TRBJ2-3 | TRBV4-3 | TRBD1 | . | CASSNRDRGEEDTQYF | TGCGCCAGCAGCAATCGGGACAGGGGGGAGGAAGATACGCAGTATTTT
TRBJ2-7 | TRBV29-1 | . | . | CSVRDMGSGEQYF | TGCAGCGTTCGGGACATGGGGTCGGGCGAGCAGTACTTC
TRBJ2-1 | TRBV20-1 | TRBD1 | medium-sized | CSAETGGQFF | TGCAGTGCAGAAACAGGGGGGCAGTTCTTC
TRBJ1-5 | TRBV10-2 | TRBD1 | . | CASSPGQGGSNQPQHF | TGCGCCAGCAGCCCGGGACAGGGGGGGAGCAATCAGCCCCAGCATTTT
TRBJ1-5 | TRBV19 | . | . | CASSPVGAWNQPQHF | TGTGCCAGTTCACCTGTTGGAGCGTGGAATCAGCCCCAGCATTTT
TRBJ2-5 | TRBV18 | TRBD1 | . | CASSLTVGDREETQYF | TGTGCCAGCTCACTCACCGTAGGGGACAGGGAAGAGACCCAGTACTTC
TRBJ2-7 | TRBV6-1 | . | . | CASRIGPYEQYF | TGTGCCAGCAGAATCGGACCCTACGAGCAGTACTTC
TRBJ2-1 | TRBV11-1 | TRBD2 | . | CASSLGLAGLNEQFF | TGTGCCAGCAGCTTGGGACTAGCGGGGCTCAATGAGCAGTTCTTC
TRBJ2-2 | TRBV10-2 | TRBD2 | . | CASSRLARNTGELFF | TGCGCCAGCAGTCGACTAGCGCGGAACACCGGGGAGCTGTTTTTT
TRBJ2-5 | TRBV6-5 | TRBD1 | . | CASSRTGSIQETQYF | TGTGCCAGCAGTAGGACAGGGTCCATTCAAGAGACCCAGTACTTC
TRBJ1-3 | TRBV5-1 | . | . | CASSFGETGNTIYF | TGCGCCAGCAGCTTCGGGGAAACTGGAAACACCATATATTTT
TRBJ2-2 | TRBV4-3 | TRBD2 | . | CASSHESTGAGGTGELFF | TGCGCCAGCAGCCACGAAAGCACAGGAGCGGGGGGGACCGGGGAGCTGTTTTTT
TRBJ2-3 | TRBV30 | . | . | CAWSGQHRGADTQYF | TGTGCCTGGAGTGGACAACATAGGGGGGCAGATACGCAGTATTTT
TRBJ2-5 | TRBV7-9 | . | . | CASSLRDTAEETQYF | TGTGCCAGCAGCTTACGGGACACCGCGGAAGAGACCCAGTACTTC
TRBJ1-1 | TRBV4-1 | . | . | CASSQDLPEAFF | TGCGCCAGCAGCCAAGATCTACCTGAAGCTTTCTTT
TRBJ2-1 | TRBV11-1 | . | . | CASSRRELSYNEQFF | TGTGCCAGCAGCCGCAGGGAGCTCTCCTACAATGAGCAGTTCTTC
TRBJ1-5 | TRBV28 | . | . | CASTRDGSNQPQHF | TGTGCCAGCACCAGGGACGGGAGCAATCAGCCCCAGCATTTT
TRBJ1-6 | TRBV7-6 | TRBD1 | . | CASSLTGMNNSPLHF | TGTGCCAGCAGCTTGACAGGGATGAATAATTCACCCCTCCACTTT
TRBJ2-7 | TRBV28 | . | . | CASSLSVSYEQYF | TGTGCCAGCAGTTTAAGTGTAAGTTACGAGCAGTACTTC
TRBJ1-2 | TRBV4-2 | TRBD1 | . | CASSEDREGFYGYTF | TGTGCCAGCAGCGAAGACAGGGAAGGATTCTATGGCTACACCTTC
TRBJ2-3 | TRBV27 | TRBD1 | . | CASSLSRGRADTQYF | TGTGCCAGCAGTTTATCAAGGGGGCGCGCAGATACGCAGTATTTT